This is a list of T cell receptor beta chains from one sample in a study of cytomegalovirus exposure and HLA in healthy donors. Sequencing used immunoSEQ multiplex PCR; TCRdb keeps in-frame clones, though not all of them. The sample carries roughly 110,000 clones, around 70% recorded once. Source material: PBMCs. These receptors were collected from a woman aged 35 to 49 in good health and CMV-seropositive. CDR3s include the opening cysteine and the closing phenylalanine or tryptophan. Only some rows state a clone size, as once, few, many or a class for expanded clones.

>TRBV9|NA
CASSVGPTNTGELFF
>TRBV30|NA
CAWGREVEKLFF
>TRBV7-9|NA
CASSAGQGALAEAFF
>TRBV29-1|NA
CSALDSYNEQFF
>TRBV2|NA
CASSDRPDRANTEAFF
>TRBV5-1|few
CASSPGVQVGTEAFF
>TRBV6-6|NA
CASSYSGDSTYEQYF
>TRBV7-3|once
CASSPPGQYPNTGELFF
>TRBV7-8|NA
CASSLAPSGLTDTQYF
>TRBV19|NA
CASRGAGGLNTEAFF
>TRBV10-3|NA
CAISGSSPGQLNTGELFF
>TRBV18|NA
CASTGTKDTEAFF
>TRBV5-1|few
CASSLLTGDAGELFF
>TRBV18|NA
CASSLRLGETQYF
>TRBV12-5|few
CASGLVFGEATNEKLFF
>TRBV14|NA
CASSPSGVYGYTF
>TRBV27|NA
CASRGLFRSNEQFF
>TRBV5-1|NA
CASSLEGAVADEKLFF
>TRBV19|NA
CASSRDRGYSNQPQHF
>TRBV5-8|NA
CASSPGTGGTGELFF
>TRBV7-3|few
CASSQQGTFGNEQFF
>TRBV18|NA
CASSPQGPIRMNTEAFF
>TRBV12-5|few
CASGLGPLLAEIQETQYF
>TRBV30|NA
CAWTPGQGAVTQYF
>TRBV19|few
CASSIRQGARDSGNTIYF
>TRBV5-1|NA
CASSSRQVDTEAFF
>TRBV7-3|NA
CASSSQAGTQETQYF
>TRBV6-5|NA
CASSYSGAQETQYF
>TRBV5-1|NA
CASSLQYDEQFF
>TRBV9|NA
CASSTSTGGNQPQHF
>TRBV2|NA
CASSPEANQPQHF
>TRBV7-8|NA
CASSDSGRSYEQYF
>TRBV4-1|NA
CASSRDRGLDYGYTF
>TRBV9|NA
CASSVVGTGATGELFF
>TRBV4-2|NA
CASSRTSLSTDTQYF
>TRBV6-4|NA
CAPSTGGIRLSGNTIYF
>TRBV6-5|NA
CASSYTYDTENTEAFF
>TRBV5-1|NA
CASSSGTASTGELFF
>TRBV6-1|NA
CASSDRENTEAFF
>TRBV5-1|NA
CASSPGLAATDEQFF
>TRBV5-1|NA
CASSLAGQGFGELFF
>TRBV2|NA
CASSSTGAEYTEAFF
>TRBV2|few
CASSDVGIRGDTQYF
>TRBV6-6|NA
CASSCGGATSTDTQYF
>TRBV6-1|NA
CASSYRRDQPQHF
>TRBV7-2|few
CASSFLAGRSYEQYF
>TRBV30|NA
CACGQSNTEAFF
>TRBV7-3|NA
CASSSGLAGGTDTQYF
>TRBV25-1|once
CASSGTGAGNTIYF
>TRBV5-1|once
CASSALAGGEGEQFF
>TRBV9|NA
CASSGGTGGGNTEAFF
>TRBV19|NA
CASGTGVGNEQYF
>TRBV11-3|NA
CASSFFYEQYF
>TRBV29-1|NA
CSVSQGNTEAFF
>TRBV14|once
CASSPWRVHVSYEQYF